This record concerns one T cell receptor (beta chain) sequence. The sample originates from a study of PD-1 blockade in classical Hodgkin lymphoma. Each patient's relapse followed autologous stem cell transplantation, and brentuximab vedotin exposure varied. The length of the CDR3 is 11 residues. The V gene's germline CDR1 is MNHEY and CDR2 SVGAGI. V shed 2 bases and J 12 bases; nucleotides not matched to a gene: 4. Here immunoSEQ multiplex PCR was the method, and the copy in TCRdb shows in-frame clones only, minus some. The sample consists of more than 45,000 clones, around 90% of them appearing once.

The clonotype comes from a human donor with classical Hodgkin lymphoma. The chain has TRBV6-5 and TRBJ2-7, with 7 bases that match TRBD2. Sequencing was performed on peripheral blood mononuclear cells (PBMCs), taken before the second cycle of nivolumab. The CDR3 coding sequence is TGTGCCAGCAGTTACGGGGGGGTTATGTACTTC. Residues: CASSYGGVMYF.